This T cell receptor beta chain is drawn from a study of blood T cells in healthy people across ages (dated by TCRdb to about 2015). As for the study more broadly: In model experiments, template switching captured roughly one uniquely barcoded TCR beta cDNA molecule for every two T cells. Donors were grouped into four age groups: young (average 16 years), middle-aged (39), aged (about 59) and long-lived (about 90). The study measured age-related changes in TCR beta repertoire diversity using deep sequencing normalized with unique cDNA molecular identifiers. For two donors (one aged 18 to 30 and one aged 80 or older), the study analyzed two additional independent replicas of 1 million unique cDNA reads from the same blood draw. To avoid experimental bias, donors of different ages were distributed randomly across sequencing lanes. Broad study findings and their caveats: The CMV infection status of donors was not known, potentially confounding age-related changes in expanded clonotypes. Total diversity estimates from one million sequenced T cells were considered lower bounds and underestimates. The percentage of naive T cells measured by flow cytometry correlated strongly with observed TCR beta diversity. Observed TCR beta diversity per million T cells fell roughly linearly with age, and a significant reduction was already apparent by age roughly 40. Compared with the aged group, more naive CD4+ T cells, fewer expanded clones and increased TCR diversity were shown by the long-lived group, suggesting age selection. Conclusive comparison of naive and antigen-experienced compartments was prevented by the profiling of bulk unsorted PBMCs.

The 39 donors, aged about 6 to 95 years, were systemically healthy Caucasian individuals from Russia. Roughly 10 milliliters of peripheral blood were collected from each donor into EDTA-treated Vacutainer tubes. Ficoll-Paque density-gradient centrifugation was used to isolate PBMCs, with at least 6.5 million per sample. Trizol reagent was used to extract total RNA from the PBMCs, yielding at least 6 micrograms per sample. The percentages of naive CD45RAhigh/CD27high T cells were determined by flow cytometry on a PBMC aliquot from every donor. This clonotype occurred a few times. The antigen this receptor binds is unknown. No per-base quality is available; no much larger clone lies one base away. Library preparation was by 5' RACE. The reads were generated on an Illumina HiSeq 2500. A second roughly 6 to 11 cycle PCR used a sample-barcoded 5' primer and a J-beta primer mix. A template-switch 5' adaptor carrying 12 random nucleotides introduced a unique molecular identifier onto each TCR beta cDNA molecule. Each sample yielded at least 2.5 million CDR3-containing paired-end reads. All of the RNA was converted into first-strand cDNA using the Mint cDNA synthesis kit, with a TRBC-specific oligonucleotide serving as the primer. Following uracil-DNA glycosylase treatment, a first 18-cycle PCR with universal primers M1SS and BC2_uni_R was performed on all cDNA. For the original study's pipeline: Normalization of each sample was performed by random selection of 1 million high-quality reads, each carrying a distinct molecular identifier. Reads with shared molecular identifiers were discarded instead of being binned into consensus sequences. CDR3 identification, clonotype clustering and error correction used MiTCR with a Q25 quality threshold and the strictest error-elimination algorithm. A nonparametric unseen species model with Euler transformation was used to estimate a lower bound on total TCR beta diversity. TCRdb reworked the public reads: Q25 trimming with fastp, MiXCR clone assembly, productive beta chains retained. Each record represents a unique CDR3 protein, reported with the most common genes and DNA among its rows. The V and J calls here are based on TCRdb, not the publication. Across this sample there are some 900,000 distinct CDR3 sequences, with approximately 49% seen only once. The biggest ten clones account for about an eighth of the sample.

Trimming accounts for 0 bases at V and 11 bases at J, while the number of junction bases matched to no gene is 9. The CDR3 starts with the cysteine, ends with the phenylalanine, and has 14 residues. Of all the DNA, just the CDR3 is kept, 42 bases in frame from base 1. The sequence joins TRBV12-3 or TRBV12-4 to TRBJ2-5, with TRBD1 identical over 7 junction bases. Sequencing was done on a sample of blood. This TCR derives from a man aged 25-45 years in good health. The CDR3 is CASSLAQGQPGQYF. The DNA reads as follows: TGTGCCAGCAGTTTAGCGCAGGGACAGCCCGGACAGTACTTC.